Listed below are T cell receptor beta chains from one sample, sequenced in a study of blood T cell repertoires in COVID-19. Assay used: immunoSEQ multiplex PCR; TCRdb lists only in-frame clones, some missing. Of roughly 66,000 clones in the sample, about 90% are singletons; the top ten hold about 7.3%. The sample comprised peripheral blood. The receptors were sampled from a human donor in a cohort sampled during active COVID-19. Each CDR3 is given with its conserved first and last residue. The order of the fields is D gene, J gene, clone size, V gene, CDR3 protein, CDR3 DNA. A D gene is named only where the DNA matches it firmly. Size is omitted from some rows. Given values are once, few, many or a class for expanded clones.

d_call: TRBD1
j_call: TRBJ1-1
clone_size: .
v_call: TRBV11-1
cdr3_aa: CASSPRQGAVTEAFF
cdr3_nt: TGTGCCAGCAGCCCTCGGCAGGGGGCGGTCACTGAAGCTTTCTTT

d_call: .
j_call: TRBJ1-3
clone_size: .
v_call: TRBV5-1
cdr3_aa: CASRSGDLSGNTIYF
cdr3_nt: TGCGCCAGCAGGTCGGGGGACCTCTCTGGAAACACCATATATTTT

d_call: TRBD1
j_call: TRBJ2-1
clone_size: .
v_call: TRBV24-1
cdr3_aa: CATSAPTGAYNEQFF
cdr3_nt: TGTGCCACCAGTGCCCCGACAGGGGCTTACAATGAGCAGTTCTTC

d_call: .
j_call: TRBJ2-7
clone_size: few
v_call: TRBV5-1
cdr3_aa: CASSPGVSSYEQYF
cdr3_nt: TGCGCCAGCAGCCCGGGAGTCAGCTCCTACGAGCAGTACTTC

d_call: .
j_call: TRBJ2-5
clone_size: .
v_call: TRBV18
cdr3_aa: CASSPPPRTDQETQYF
cdr3_nt: TGTGCCAGCTCACCACCTCCACGGACAGACCAAGAGACCCAGTACTTC

d_call: TRBD1
j_call: TRBJ1-3
clone_size: .
v_call: TRBV6-2/TRBV6-3
cdr3_aa: CASSRTGMSSGNTIYF
cdr3_nt: TGTGCCAGCAGCCGGACAGGGATGAGCTCTGGAAACACCATATATTTT

d_call: .
j_call: TRBJ1-1
clone_size: .
v_call: TRBV5-4
cdr3_aa: CASSLAGLGLNTEAFF
cdr3_nt: TGTGCCAGCAGCTTGGCCGGGTTGGGGCTGAACACTGAAGCTTTCTTT

d_call: .
j_call: TRBJ2-7
clone_size: .
v_call: TRBV6-6
cdr3_aa: CASSYDFSSYEQYF
cdr3_nt: TGTGCCAGCAGTTACGACTTTAGCTCCTACGAGCAGTACTTC

d_call: TRBD1
j_call: TRBJ2-7
clone_size: .
v_call: TRBV13
cdr3_aa: CASTTGGSYEQYF
cdr3_nt: TGTGCCAGCACGACAGGGGGCTCCTACGAGCAGTACTTC

d_call: TRBD2
j_call: TRBJ2-3
clone_size: .
v_call: TRBV9
cdr3_aa: CASSVALPRREALGEDTQYF
cdr3_nt: TGTGCCAGCAGCGTAGCCCTCCCGAGGCGGGAGGCACTAGGAGAAGATACGCAGTATTTT

d_call: TRBD2
j_call: TRBJ2-3
clone_size: .
v_call: TRBV7-2
cdr3_aa: CASSPPLGLANSTDTQYF
cdr3_nt: TGTGCCAGCAGCCCCCCCCTGGGACTAGCGAATAGCACAGATACGCAGTATTTT

d_call: .
j_call: TRBJ2-3
clone_size: .
v_call: TRBV28
cdr3_aa: CAMGAAGTTDTQYF
cdr3_nt: TGTGCCATGGGCGCGGCGGGAACAACAGATACGCAGTATTTT

d_call: TRBD1
j_call: TRBJ1-2
clone_size: .
v_call: TRBV3-1/TRBV3-2
cdr3_aa: CASSQYHARTGGGGYTF
cdr3_nt: TGTGCCAGCAGCCAATATCACGCGAGGACAGGAGGCGGTGGCTACACCTTC

d_call: TRBD1
j_call: TRBJ1-2
clone_size: .
v_call: TRBV12-5
cdr3_aa: CASGPGTGGGYTF
cdr3_nt: TGTGCTAGTGGTCCGGGGACAGGGGGCGGCTACACCTTC

d_call: TRBD2
j_call: TRBJ2-1
clone_size: .
v_call: TRBV27
cdr3_aa: CASSFERGKHNEQFF
cdr3_nt: TGTGCCAGCAGTTTCGAGCGGGGTAAGCACAATGAGCAGTTCTTC

d_call: .
j_call: TRBJ1-2
clone_size: .
v_call: TRBV28
cdr3_aa: CASTGFPVRYGYTF
cdr3_nt: TGTGCCAGCACAGGGTTCCCTGTCCGCTATGGCTACACCTTC

d_call: .
j_call: TRBJ1-6
clone_size: .
v_call: TRBV3-1/TRBV3-2
cdr3_aa: CASSQDLGGTNLLNSPLHF
cdr3_nt: TGTGCCAGCAGCCAAGATCTAGGTGGTACCAACCTCCTTAATTCACCCCTCCACTTT

d_call: .
j_call: TRBJ2-7
clone_size: few
v_call: TRBV30
cdr3_aa: CAWRAPPEAYEQYF
cdr3_nt: TGTGCCTGGAGGGCACCCCCGGAGGCCTACGAGCAGTACTTC

d_call: TRBD1
j_call: TRBJ1-6
clone_size: .
v_call: TRBV10-2
cdr3_aa: CASSELGQGTRSPLHF
cdr3_nt: TGCGCCAGCAGTGAGTTGGGACAGGGAACTCGTTCACCCCTCCACTTT

d_call: TRBD2
j_call: TRBJ2-1
clone_size: .
v_call: TRBV24-1
cdr3_aa: CATSDPTLAEATYNEQFF
cdr3_nt: TGTGCCACCAGTGACCCTACGCTAGCGGAGGCGACTTACAATGAGCAGTTCTTC

d_call: TRBD1
j_call: TRBJ2-3
clone_size: .
v_call: TRBV7-6
cdr3_aa: CASSSPTGQGTDTQYF
cdr3_nt: TGTGCCAGCAGCTCGCCGACGGGACAGGGAACAGATACGCAGTATTTT

d_call: TRBD1
j_call: TRBJ1-1
clone_size: .
v_call: TRBV2
cdr3_aa: CASNDRGRNTEAFF
cdr3_nt: TGTGCCAGCAATGACAGGGGGCGGAACACTGAAGCTTTCTTT

d_call: TRBD2
j_call: TRBJ2-7
clone_size: .
v_call: TRBV7-2
cdr3_aa: CASSLGRGGPSYEQYF
cdr3_nt: TGTGCCAGCAGCTTAGGGCGGGGGGGCCCGTCCTACGAGCAGTACTTC

d_call: .
j_call: TRBJ2-3
clone_size: .
v_call: TRBV4-3
cdr3_aa: CASSRSRTTGSTDTQYF
cdr3_nt: TGCGCCAGCAGCCGAAGTCGGACGACAGGTAGCACAGATACGCAGTATTTT

d_call: TRBD1
j_call: TRBJ1-3
clone_size: .
v_call: TRBV25-1
cdr3_aa: CASSDIDRAHQEGNTIYF
cdr3_nt: TGTGCCAGCAGTGATATCGACAGGGCACACCAGGAGGGAAACACCATATATTTT

d_call: .
j_call: TRBJ2-3
clone_size: .
v_call: TRBV7-9
cdr3_aa: CASSLAEVYITDTQYF
cdr3_nt: TGTGCCAGCAGCTTAGCCGAAGTCTATATCACAGATACGCAGTATTTT

d_call: .
j_call: TRBJ2-1
clone_size: .
v_call: TRBV7-2
cdr3_aa: CASSLVEPHNEQFF
cdr3_nt: TGTGCCAGCAGCTTAGTAGAGCCGCACAATGAGCAGTTCTTC

d_call: .
j_call: TRBJ1-1
clone_size: once
v_call: TRBV6-5
cdr3_aa: CASSYSGGRGNTEAFF
cdr3_nt: TGTGCCAGCAGTTACTCGGGGGGGCGAGGGAACACTGAAGCTTTCTTT

d_call: .
j_call: TRBJ1-5
clone_size: once
v_call: TRBV18
cdr3_aa: CASPMSQGGQPQHF
cdr3_nt: TGTGCCAGCCCGATGTCGCAGGGTGGTCAGCCCCAGCATTTT

d_call: TRBD2
j_call: TRBJ2-1
clone_size: .
v_call: TRBV28
cdr3_aa: CASNPAGGALFYNEQFF
cdr3_nt: TGTGCCAGCAATCCGGCCGGGGGGGCCCTATTTTACAATGAGCAGTTCTTC

d_call: .
j_call: TRBJ1-1
clone_size: .
v_call: TRBV7-2
cdr3_aa: CASSLGEGNTEAFF
cdr3_nt: TGTGCCAGCAGCTTAGGTGAGGGGAACACTGAAGCTTTCTTT

d_call: TRBD2
j_call: TRBJ2-3
clone_size: .
v_call: TRBV6-2/TRBV6-3
cdr3_aa: CASSYPSSGRSTDTQYF
cdr3_nt: TGTGCCAGCAGTTACCCCTCTAGCGGGCGGAGCACAGATACGCAGTATTTT

d_call: .
j_call: TRBJ2-5
clone_size: .
v_call: TRBV7-7
cdr3_aa: CASANSRGLEETQYF
cdr3_nt: TGTGCTAGCGCAAACTCGCGGGGCCTAGAAGAGACCCAGTACTTC

d_call: TRBD2
j_call: TRBJ2-1
clone_size: .
v_call: TRBV12-5
cdr3_aa: CASGLGGLAENNEQFF
cdr3_nt: TGTGCTAGTGGTTTGGGGGGACTAGCGGAAAACAATGAGCAGTTCTTC

d_call: .
j_call: TRBJ1-5
clone_size: .
v_call: TRBV6-5
cdr3_aa: CASSYSLRDQPQHF
cdr3_nt: TGTGCCAGCAGTTACTCGCTGCGGGATCAGCCCCAGCATTTT

d_call: TRBD2
j_call: TRBJ2-1
clone_size: .
v_call: TRBV7-9
cdr3_aa: CASSPRLATEIYNEQFF
cdr3_nt: TGTGCCAGCAGCCCCAGACTAGCGACCGAAATTTACAATGAGCAGTTCTTC

d_call: .
j_call: TRBJ2-3
clone_size: once
v_call: TRBV11-2
cdr3_aa: CASSLNGGSVTDTQYF
cdr3_nt: TGTGCCAGCAGCTTAAATGGGGGGTCGGTTACAGATACGCAGTATTTT